A single sample gave rise to the 19 T cell receptor beta chains below, sequenced in a study of blood T cell repertoires in COVID-19 (dated by TCRdb to the early 2020s). Libraries were made using the immunoSEQ multiplex PCR assay. TCRdb's version of the immuneACCESS table is confined to in-frame rearrangements and falls short of the full clone set. An unresolved V gene accounts for under half of the shortfall where checked; the remainder is of unknown origin. For this sample there are about 240,000 clones; roughly 77% appear just once. The top ten clonotypes cover about 3.5% of the sample. Source material: peripheral blood. The receptor source for this set is an elderly woman with acute or convalescent COVID-19.

The rearrangement links TRBV3-1 (or the pseudogene TRBV3-2) to TRBJ1-4, with a tentative D call TRBD1 (6 bases). CDR1 and CDR2 (germline): LGHDT, YNNKEL (reference sequence). V lost 4 bases and J 5 bases, leaving 11 bases between the germline ends. The CDR3 totals 14 residues. CDR3 loop: CASSPGGLNEKLFF. Here the CDR3 DNA reads TGTGCCAGCAGCCCCGGGGGGCTCAATGAAAAACTGTTTTTT.

The genes are TRBV6-5 and TRBJ2-1; 7 nucleotides line up with TRBD1. The V and J ends lost 6 bases and 4 bases, in that order; junction bases with no gene match: 9. This CDR3 has 15 residues. The germline CDR1 and CDR2 sequences are MNHEY and SVGAGI. The CDR3 DNA follows: TGTGCCAGCAGACGCCTGAGACAGGGATACAATGAGCAGTTCTTC. This gives the protein CASRRLRQGYNEQFF.

The chain carries TRBV11-2 and TRBJ2-2; the D is unclear. CDR3 length: 14 residues. From germline, CDR1 is SGHAT and CDR2 FQNNGV. V was trimmed by 6 bases and J by 2 bases, leaving 10 bases between them. The CDR3 loop is CASSPTVNTGELFF. CDR3 nucleotides: TGTGCCAGCAGTCCTACCGTCAACACCGGGGAGCTGTTTTTT.

The chain is built from TRBV5-1 and TRBJ1-3; 10 bases match TRBD1. The CDR3 length is 18 residues. V was pared by 3 bases and J by 0 bases, with 9 bases of the junction left unmatched. CDR1 is SGHRS, CDR2 YFSETQ, per germline. CDR3 nucleotides: TGCGCCAGCAGCTGGGGACAGGGGCTCCTATCCTCTGGAAACACCATATATTTT. Translating gives CASSWGQGLLSSGNTIYF.

The V and J genes are TRBV6-4 and TRBJ2-3, with TRBD2 matching 7 bases. The CDR3 spans 14 residues. V gave up 5 bases and J gave up 1 base; unmatched junction bases: 3. CDR1 and CDR2 from the germline V gene are MRHNA and SNTAGT. CDR3 sequence (DNA): TGTGCCAGCAGTCCGGGGGGTGGCACAGATACGCAGTATTTT. It encodes CASSPGGGTDTQYF.

This rearrangement joins TRBV4-2 to TRBJ1-2; a possible D gene is TRBD1 (5 bases). Germline V gene sequence: CDR1 LGHNA, CDR2 YNFKEQ. Trimming took off 0 bases at V and 7 bases at J, with 15 bases between the two ends. CDR3 length equals 15 residues. This CDR3 is CASSQEEGARFGYTF. The CDR3 DNA reads TGTGCCAGCAGCCAAGAAGAAGGGGCGCGTTTTGGCTACACCTTC.

The gene calls are TRBV7-2 and TRBJ2-5; D is uncertain. The CDR3 extends over 13 amino acids. V was cut by 0 bases and J by 5 bases, with 7 bases left in between. CDR1 and CDR2 from the germline V gene are SGHTA and FQGNSA. DNA of the CDR3: TGTGCCAGCAGCTTAGCGCTGAGTGAGACCCAGTACTTC. Translating gives CASSLALSETQYF.

This clone was detected only a few times. The rearrangement joins TRBV25-1 to TRBJ2-1; D perhaps matches TRBD1 (6 bases). The CDR3 covers 16 residues. Trimming pared 6 bases from V and 2 bases from J, leaving 17 bases between. The germline V gene encodes CDR1 MGHDK and CDR2 SYGVNS. CDR3 loop: CASSANTGQAYNEQFF. The CDR3 DNA is TGTGCCAGCAGCGCCAACACAGGGCAAGCCTACAATGAGCAGTTCTTC. The variable domain in full, with the rest retrieved from reference TRBV25-1 and TRBJ2-1, is EADIYQTPRYLVIGTGKKITLECSQTMGHDKMYWYQQDPGMELHLIHYSYGVNSTEKGDLSSESTVSRIRTEHFPLTLESARPSHTSQYLCASSANTGQAYNEQFFGPGTRLTVL.

This clone showed up just a few times. This rearrangement joins TRBV6-2 or TRBV6-3 to TRBJ2-2; maybe TRBD1 (5 bases). Germline V gives CDR1 MNHEY, CDR2 SVGEGT. V was cut by 5 bases and J by 5 bases, with 9 bases left in between. The CDR3 extends over 13 amino acids. For the CDR3, the DNA is TGTGCCAGCAGTCCCCCAGGGACCGGGGAGCTGTTTTTT. Protein sequence: CASSPPGTGELFF.

The J gene is TRBJ1-5, the V gene TRBV6-6; no firm D call. CDR3 length: 12 residues. Trimming removed 5 bases at V and 4 bases at J, with 6 bases between. Germline V gene lookup returns CDR1 MNHNY and CDR2 SVGAGI (reference sequence). CDR3 sequence (DNA): TGTGCCAGCAGTGTCCCTAATCAGCCCCAGCATTTT. Translation gives CASSVPNQPQHF.

The chain is built from TRBV30 and TRBJ2-7, with 12 bases lining up with TRBD2. Germline values: CDR1 GTSNPN, CDR2 SVGIG (reference sequence). This CDR3 has 16 amino acids. Trimming removed 3 bases from V and 4 bases from J; junction bases left unmatched: 10. Here the CDR3 DNA reads TGTGCCTGGAGGGTGCATGGACTAGCGGGAATATACGAGCAGTACTTC. Its protein is CAWRVHGLAGIYEQYF.

This chain uses TRBV10-3 with TRBJ2-2, with TRBD2 matching over 11 bases. Germline V gives CDR1 ENHRY, CDR2 SYGVKD. CDR3 length: 17 amino acids. The junction had 10 bases not matched to a gene; V was cut back by 6 bases and J by 4 bases. The CDR3 reads CAISLTGTSGPTGELFF. Here the CDR3 DNA reads TGTGCCATCAGCCTAACCGGGACTAGCGGTCCCACCGGGGAGCTGTTTTTT.

This chain connects TRBV7-9 to TRBJ2-7, with TRBD2 matching 9 bases. Trimming took 2 bases from V and 2 from J; bases not matched to a gene: 7. From germline, CDR1 is SEHNR and CDR2 FQNEAQ (reference sequence). This CDR3 has 16 residues. CDR3 DNA: TGTGCCAGCAGCTTAATTAGCGGGAGTTGGGCCTACGAGCAGTACTTC. This codes for CASSLISGSWAYEQYF.

The rearrangement joins TRBV6-5 to TRBJ1-3, with D tentatively TRBD1 (5 bases). Trimming left V 5 bases short and J 0 bases short, with 11 bases between. The CDR3 extends over 15 amino acids. CDR1 MNHEY and CDR2 SVGAGI come from the germline V gene. CDR3 bases: TGTGCCAGCAGTCCCTACAGGACCTCTGGAAACACCATATATTTT. Translating it yields CASSPYRTSGNTIYF.

The rearrangement joins TRBV15 to TRBJ1-1; D is ambiguous. This CDR3 spans 13 amino acids. Germline V gene sequence: CDR1 LNHNV, CDR2 YYDKDF (reference sequence). The V end was cut by 2 bases, the J end by 4 bases, with 8 bases between. The CDR3 region has the DNA TGTGCCACCAGCAGACTCCGGGGCACTGAAGCTTTCTTT. Encoded protein: CATSRLRGTEAFF.

Here the CDR3 DNA reads TGTGCCAGCAGCTCCACTAACTATGGCTACACCTTC. It is translated as CASSSTNYGYTF. The chain combines TRBV5-4 with TRBJ1-2; D remains unclear. CDR1 is SGHNT and CDR2 is YYREEE in the germline V gene (reference sequence). The CDR3 contains 12 residues. Trimming shortened V by 3 bases and J by 0 bases, and 3 bases separated the two germline ends.

The sample holds one count of this clone. The rearrangement joins TRBV19 to TRBJ2-1, with a weak D call TRBD2 (6 bases). The germline gives CDR1 LNHDA, CDR2 SQIVND (reference sequence). The CDR3 sequence is 15 residues long. V lost 3 bases and J lost 0, with 9 bases in between. The DNA for the CDR3 is TGTGCCAGTAGTATCCGGGGGATCTCCTACAATGAGCAGTTCTTC. It translates to CASSIRGISYNEQFF.

This clone came up a few times. The gene calls are TRBV3-1 (or the pseudogene TRBV3-2) and TRBJ2-3; 7 bases line up with TRBD2. The CDR3 runs to 16 residues. The germline V gene has CDR1 LGHDT and CDR2 YNNKEL (reference sequence). V shed 3 bases and J 0 bases; nucleotides not matched to a gene: 6. The chain's CDR3 is CASSHLGGDSTDTQYF. CDR3 sequence (DNA): TGTGCCAGCAGCCACCTTGGGGGGGATAGCACAGATACGCAGTATTTT.

This chain's CDR3 is CASSVGLAPDIQYF. For the CDR3, the DNA is TGTGCCAGCAGCGTAGGTCTAGCCCCGGACATTCAGTACTTC. This chain connects TRBV9 to TRBJ2-4; maybe TRBD2 (5 bases). CDR1 and CDR2 from the germline V gene are SGDLS and YYNGEE. Trimming removed 0 bases at V and 8 bases at J, with 12 bases between. CDR3 size: 14 residues.